The 23 T cell receptor beta chains below come from one sample, sequenced in a study of T cells in Graves' hyperthyroidism and ophthalmopathy (dated 2019 in TCRdb). Library generation was performed with multiplex PCR. Sequencer: Illumina HiSeq 2000. The TCR beta CDR3 regions were amplified from RNA transcripts. The first round of RT-PCR for the TCR CDR3 was performed with the HTBI primer set and the Qiagen OneStep RT-PCR kit. Using fastp at Q25 and MiXCR, TCRdb reprocessed the public reads and kept productive beta chains. Each entry merges the rows of one CDR3 protein and shows their most common DNA and genes. In all, the sample holds more than 500,000 distinct CDR3 sequences, and roughly 17% of those were seen once. Around 3.9% of the sample is taken by the ten largest. Sequencing was performed on blood. All receptors come from a woman aged 30 to 39 with Graves' hyperthyroidism.

There are many counts of this clonotype. The genes are TRBV27 and TRBJ1-1; perhaps TRBD1 as D (6 bases). The CDR3 runs 17 residues. Germline V lookup: CDR1 MNHEY, CDR2 SMNVEV (reference sequence). V was shortened by 2 bases and J by 6 bases, with 22 bases between the two germline ends. The CDR3, as DNA: TGTGCCAGCAGTTTACGCCGGCTGACAGGCGCCCAGCCTGAAGCTTTCTTT. Protein sequence: CASSLRRLTGAQPEAFF.

This clonotype was recorded at least ten times. The V call is TRBV6-1, the J call TRBJ2-5, with D maybe TRBD1 (5 bases). Trimming cost V 5 bases and J 6 bases, with 19 bases left between them. The germline V gene encodes CDR1 MNHNS and CDR2 SASEGT. This CDR3 spans 15 amino acids. CDR3 region: CASSPARKGQKTQYF. The CDR3 DNA reads as TGTGCCAGCAGTCCCGCCCGGAAGGGGCAAAAGACCCAGTACTTC.

This clonotype came up a few times. The chain combines TRBV28 with TRBJ2-2; D is unclear. Trimming removed 6 bases from V and 1 base from J, with 18 bases in between. Germline values: CDR1 MDHEN, CDR2 SYDVKM. CDR3 size: 17 residues. CDR3 protein: CASSPVVPDWNTGELFF. CDR3 in DNA: TGTGCCAGCAGCCCCGTCGTCCCCGACTGGAACACCGGGGAGCTGTTTTTT.

This clonotype was observed many times. V is TRBV30 and J is TRBJ2-1; no firm D call. CDR1 and CDR2 from the germline V gene are GTSNPN and SVGIG (reference sequence). Trimming removed 1 base from V and 8 bases from J, with 6 bases in between. CDR3 size: 11 residues. CDR3 sequence reads: CAWSDGHEQFF. In nucleotides, the CDR3 is TGTGCCTGGAGTGATGGCCATGAGCAGTTCTTC.

The rearrangement joins TRBV19 to TRBJ1-5; 7 bases align to TRBD1. Germline CDR1 LNHDA, CDR2 SQIVND (reference sequence). CDR3 size: 14 residues. V was pared by 5 bases and J by 4 bases, with 5 bases of the junction left unmatched. CDR3 DNA sequence: TGTGCCAGTAGTGAGGGGGCAGAAAATCAGCCCCAGCATTTT. This sequence encodes CASSEGAENQPQHF.

The chain couples TRBV27 to TRBJ2-7, with D maybe TRBD2 (6 bases). Trimming shortened V by 4 bases and J by 2 bases, and 18 bases separated the two germline ends. The CDR3 spans 16 residues. Germline V gene lookup returns CDR1 MNHEY and CDR2 SMNVEV (reference sequence). The CDR3 here is CASSWGLDPAAYEQYF. The CDR3 region has the DNA TGTGCCAGCAGTTGGGGACTGGATCCAGCTGCCTACGAGCAGTACTTC.

In this sample, this clonotype turned up a few times. The chain uses TRBV28 and TRBJ1-2; D call uncertain. Germline V lookup: CDR1 MDHEN, CDR2 SYDVKM. With 6 bases removed from V and 10 bases from J, the gap between germline ends came to 6 bases. CDR3 length: 9 residues. The CDR3 DNA is TGTGCCAGCAGCCCCCCCTACACCTTC. Residues: CASSPPYTF.

The chain carries TRBV6-2 or TRBV6-3 and TRBJ1-2; D uncertain. Trimming took 0 bases from V and 6 from J, leaving 11 bases between them. This CDR3 spans 14 amino acids. Germline CDR1 MNHEY, CDR2 SVGEGT. This chain's CDR3 is CASSYSRRGDGYTF. CDR3 sequence (DNA): TGTGCCAGCAGTTACTCGAGGCGGGGTGATGGCTACACCTTC.

This clonotype was counted many times. The CDR3 DNA reads as TGTGCCAGCAGTCCCACAGGGGGCTATGGCTACACCTTC. It codes for CASSPTGGYGYTF. The chain carries TRBV6-1 and TRBJ1-2; 8 nucleotides match TRBD1. This CDR3 contains 13 residues. V shed 5 bases, J shed 4 bases, and the junction held 3 bases outside the gene matches. Looked up from germline, CDR1 is MNHNS and CDR2 is SASEGT.

This clonotype appeared a few times. The rearrangement joins TRBV30 to TRBJ1-3; the D is unclear. Trimming removed 3 bases from V and 4 bases from J, with 4 bases in between. The CDR3 totals 11 residues. Germline CDR1 is GTSNPN and CDR2 is SVGIG (reference sequence). This CDR3 is CAWRRGNTIYF. CDR3 nucleotides: TGTGCCTGGAGACGCGGAAACACCATATATTTT.

This clonotype was seen at least ten times. This chain uses TRBV3-1 with TRBJ1-1; D is unclear. The V and J ends lost 5 bases and 9 bases respectively, with 16 bases between them. Germline V gives CDR1 LGHDT, CDR2 YNNKEL (reference sequence). The CDR3 is made up of 13 amino acids. The CDR3 loop is CASSARPVNQAFF. The CDR3 DNA follows: TGTGCCAGCAGCGCACGGCCCGTCAACCAAGCTTTCTTT.

This clonotype has just a few counts. The rearrangement links TRBV9 to TRBJ2-1; TRBD2 aligns across 9 bases. CDR3 size: 16 residues. Germline CDR1 and CDR2: SGDLS and YYNGEE. V lost 2 bases to trimming and J lost 4 bases; unmatched junction nucleotides: 7. The CDR3 region is CASSVGTSPGYNEQFF. CDR3 coding DNA: TGTGCCAGCAGCGTTGGGACTAGCCCCGGATACAATGAGCAGTTCTTC.

This clonotype was seen repeatedly, ten times or more. This chain links TRBV6-5 with TRBJ2-5; the D is unclear. There are 13 residues in the CDR3. Per the germline V gene, CDR1 is MNHEY and CDR2 is SVGAGI. V was clipped by 0 bases and J by 5 bases, with 7 bases between them. CDR3: CASSYSNRETQYF. The CDR3 bases are TGTGCCAGCAGTTACTCGAATAGGGAGACCCAGTACTTC.

This clonotype was recorded a few times. The chain links TRBV9 to TRBJ2-7; D gene ambiguous. V lost 0 bases and J lost 4, with 11 bases in between. CDR1 SGDLS and CDR2 YYNGEE come from the germline V gene. The CDR3 has 14 residues. CDR3 in amino acids: CASSVGPAKYEQYF. The CDR3 coding sequence is TGTGCCAGCAGCGTAGGTCCAGCCAAATACGAGCAGTACTTC. The variable domain in full, with the rest retrieved from reference TRBV9 and TRBJ2-7, is DSGVTQTPKHLITATGQRVTLRCSPRSGDLSVYWYQQSLDQGLQFLIQYYNGEERAKGNILERFSAQQFPDLHSELNLSSLELGDSALYFCASSVGPAKYEQYFGPGTRLTVT.

This clonotype was seen more than once but under ten times. J is TRBJ2-7 and V is TRBV7-2, with TRBD2 identical over 8 bases. The ends lost 8 bases at V and 7 bases at J; junction bases unmatched: 13. The germline V gene encodes CDR1 SGHTA and CDR2 FQGNSA. CDR3 length equals 14 residues. CDR3 in amino acids: CASSDGTRQLEQYF. The CDR3 nucleotides read TGTGCCAGCTCGGACGGGACTAGGCAATTGGAGCAGTACTTC.

The chain employs TRBV7-3 and TRBJ2-5, with D maybe TRBD1 (5 bases). Germline-derived CDR1 and CDR2 are SGHTA and FQGTGA. V was cut by 0 bases and J by 7 bases, with 9 bases left in between. The CDR3 extends over 13 amino acids. This chain's CDR3 is CASSLTRQGTQYF. DNA of the CDR3: TGTGCCAGCAGCTTAACACGGCAGGGGACCCAGTACTTC.

This clonotype was seen repeatedly, ten times or more. The chain couples TRBV28 to TRBJ1-1; no clear D. V lost 10 bases and J 0 bases, leaving 15 bases between the germline ends. The CDR3 consists of 14 residues. Germline V lookup: CDR1 MDHEN, CDR2 SYDVKM. The CDR3 region has the DNA TGTGCCACCATGCAGACAAACATGAACACTGAAGCTTTCTTT. Its protein is CATMQTNMNTEAFF.

Many counts were recorded for this clonotype. The rearrangement joins TRBV25-1 to TRBJ2-1; D unresolved. V was cut by 4 bases and J by 6 bases, with 10 bases left in between. CDR1 is MGHDK and CDR2 is SYGVNS in the germline V gene. The CDR3 consists of 13 residues. CDR3 sequence reads: CASSGPGRNEQFF. The DNA for the CDR3 is TGTGCCAGCAGTGGACCCGGCCGCAATGAGCAGTTCTTC.

In this sample, this clonotype turned up many times. The CDR3 sequence: CASSPPGNEQFF. The DNA for the CDR3 is TGTGCCAGCAGCCCCCCAGGAAATGAGCAGTTCTTC. The chain joins TRBV18 to TRBJ2-1, with D hard to call. The germline V gene encodes CDR1 KGHSH and CDR2 LQKENI. This CDR3 is 12 amino acids long. V gave up 8 bases and J gave up 7 bases, with 12 bases separating them.

At least ten counts were recorded for this clonotype. The V and J genes are TRBV6-1 and TRBJ1-1, with D unclear. Per germline, CDR1 MNHNS and CDR2 SASEGT. Trimming took off 2 bases at V and 8 bases at J, with 6 bases between the two ends. The CDR3 is 11 residues long. CDR3 nucleotide sequence: TGTGCCAGCAGTGAAAATCGAGAAGCTTTCTTT. Translation gives CASSENREAFF.

This clonotype occurred a few times. The rearrangement uses TRBV20-1 and TRBJ2-1, with a possible D match to TRBD2 (7 bases). Trimming removed 5 bases from V and 12 bases from J, with 17 bases in between. Germline V gene data show CDR1 as DFQATT and CDR2 as SNEGSKA (reference sequence). The CDR3 consists of 12 residues. CDR3 sequence reads: CSAGGAGEAQFF. DNA for the CDR3: TGCAGTGCTGGGGGGGCGGGTGAAGCGCAGTTCTTC.

V and J are TRBV14 and TRBJ2-7; TRBD1 might be the D (7 bases). The V end was cut by 3 bases, the J end by 6 bases, with 18 bases between. The germline gives CDR1 SGHDN, CDR2 FVKESK. The CDR3 spans 15 residues. The CDR3, as DNA: TGTGCCAGCAGCCACATACAGGGGAGGTATTCCGAGCAGTACTTC. Encoded protein: CASSHIQGRYSEQYF.

This clonotype was counted many times. V and J are TRBV20-1 and TRBJ2-1; 9 bases map to TRBD2. V trimming: 1 base; J trimming: 4 bases; junction bases outside the gene matches: 17. Germline values: CDR1 DFQATT, CDR2 SNEGSKA (reference sequence). The CDR3 consists of 19 residues. CDR3 bases: TGCAGTGCTAGAGCCGCGGGAGGGGTACAAGGATCACCGTACAATGAGCAGTTCTTC. Translating it yields CSARAAGGVQGSPYNEQFF.